The 23 T cell receptor beta chains below all came from one sample that was sequenced in a study of blood T cell repertoires in COVID-19 (dated by TCRdb to 2018 to 2021). Libraries were made using the immunoSEQ multiplex PCR assay. Here the immuneACCESS table is served through TCRdb, limited to in-frame sequences with V and J called. Missing clones are a known gap in these copies; in checked studies unresolved V genes cover under half, and the rest lacks a known reason. This sample holds 150,000 to 200,000 clones; roughly 80% were observed only once. The ten largest clones represent about 8.3% of the sample. Source material: peripheral blood. These receptors were taken from an older woman with COVID-19, enrolled during active disease.

The V gene is TRBV7-2, the J gene TRBJ2-7; 11 positions match TRBD2. Germline trimming cut 6 bases from V and 9 bases from J; bases unmatched to any gene: 16. CDR3 size: 16 residues. The germline V gene has CDR1 SGHTA and CDR2 FQGNSA. The CDR3 DNA reads TGTGCCAGCAGTGGGGGGGGACTAGCGGCCTTTGACGGGCAGTACTTC. Translated: CASSGGGLAAFDGQYF.

This clone was recorded a few times. The chain recombines TRBV9 with TRBJ2-2, with D possibly being TRBD1 (5 bases). The germline gives CDR1 SGDLS, CDR2 YYNGEE. The CDR3 sequence is 15 residues long. Trimming shortened V by 4 bases and J by 1 base, and 11 bases separated the two germline ends. CDR3 coding DNA: TGTGCCAGCAGCATGAGAAGGGGGAACACCGGGGAGCTGTTTTTT. This codes for CASSMRRGNTGELFF.

The rearrangement links TRBV7-6 to TRBJ2-7, with 9 bases identical to TRBD2. With 5 bases clipped from V and 2 bases from J, the junction kept 10 bases outside the gene matches. The CDR3 runs 16 residues. CDR1 is SGHVS and CDR2 is FNYEAQ in the germline V gene. In DNA, the CDR3 is TGTGCCAGCAGCCCGGCGGGGGGGCGCGTTCCCTACGAGCAGTACTTC. Protein: CASSPAGGRVPYEQYF.

The genes are TRBV18 and TRBJ1-6; maybe TRBD1 (5 bases). Germline values: CDR1 KGHSH, CDR2 LQKENI. V was trimmed by 6 bases and J by 7 bases, leaving 13 bases between them. This CDR3 has 14 residues. CDR3 loop: CASSQDILNSPLHF. CDR3 in DNA: TGTGCCAGCTCCCAGGACATTCTCAATTCACCCCTCCACTTT.

This chain links TRBV29-1 with TRBJ2-7, with no clear D. Trimming stripped 2 bases from V and 3 bases from J, with 8 bases between. The germline gives CDR1 SQVTM, CDR2 ANQGSEA. The CDR3 runs 12 residues. The CDR3, as DNA: TGCAGCGTTGAAATAGAGGTCTACGAGCAGTACTTC. Protein: CSVEIEVYEQYF.

The rearrangement joins TRBV5-1 to TRBJ2-7, with 11 bases matching TRBD2. J gave up 4 bases and V 0 bases, and 0 bases lay outside the gene matches. The CDR3 consists of 14 residues. Germline-derived CDR1 and CDR2 are SGHRS and YFSETQ. This CDR3 reads CASSLGTSGYEQYF. As DNA, the CDR3 is TGCGCCAGCAGCTTGGGGACTAGCGGGTACGAGCAGTACTTC. Full variable domain (rest looked up from reference TRBV5-1 and TRBJ2-7): KAGVTQTPRYLIKTRGQQVTLSCSPISGHRSVSWYQQTPGQGLQFLFEYFSETQRNKGNFPGRFSGRQFSNSRSEMNVSTLELGDSALYLCASSLGTSGYEQYFGPGTRLTVT.

The chain combines TRBV7-9 with TRBJ2-1; perhaps TRBD1 as D (8 bases). This CDR3 is 17 amino acids long. Germline V gene data show CDR1 as SEHNR and CDR2 as FQNEAQ (reference sequence). V dropped 3 bases and J dropped 6 bases, with 21 bases sitting between them. CDR3 sequence (DNA): TGTGCCAGCAGCTTGAGGCCACACAGGGGGGGAGGCAATGAGCAGTTCTTC. This codes for CASSLRPHRGGGNEQFF.

The chain links TRBV5-6 to TRBJ2-5; unclear D gene. V dropped 5 bases and J dropped 2 bases, with 4 bases sitting between them. The CDR3 is 11 amino acids. CDR1 and CDR2 from the germline V gene are SGHDT and YYEEEE. CDR3 sequence (DNA): TGTGCCAGCAGGCTACAAGAGACCCAGTACTTC. It translates to CASRLQETQYF.

The CDR3 DNA reads TGCAGCGTTCCGCAGGATAATTCACCCCTCCACTTT. It specifies CSVPQDNSPLHF. The chain is built from TRBV29-1 and TRBJ1-6; no definite D call. CDR1 SQVTM and CDR2 ANQGSEA come from the germline V gene. This CDR3 contains 12 residues. Trimming pared 5 bases from V and 5 bases from J, leaving 7 bases between.

The V and J genes are TRBV28 and TRBJ2-1, with 10 bases lining up with TRBD2. The CDR3 sequence is 18 residues long. Germline V gives CDR1 MDHEN, CDR2 SYDVKM. Unmatched junction bases numbered 11, after V lost 2 bases and J lost 4 bases. The CDR3 bases are TGTGCCAGCAGTTTAAGCTCTCGGACTAGCGGCTATTACAATGAGCAGTTCTTC. Protein: CASSLSSRTSGYYNEQFF.

The chain's CDR3 is CASSPDRGTEETQYF. The CDR3 DNA follows: TGTGCCAGCAGTCCAGACAGGGGCACGGAAGAGACCCAGTACTTC. This chain connects TRBV7-9 to TRBJ2-5; 8 nucleotides line up with TRBD1. This CDR3 is built from 15 residues. Germline V gives CDR1 SEHNR, CDR2 FQNEAQ (reference sequence). The ends lost 6 bases at V and 3 bases at J; junction bases unmatched: 9. The complete variable domain, with remaining parts taken from reference TRBV7-9 and TRBJ2-5, reads DTGVSQNPRHKITKRGQNVTFRCDPISEHNRLYWYRQTLGQGPEFLTYFQNEAQLEKSRLLSDRFSAERPKGSFSTLEIQRTEQGDSAMYLCASSPDRGTEETQYFGPGTRLLVL.

The chain uses TRBV5-1 and TRBJ2-3; unclear D gene. Germline loops: CDR1 SGHRS, CDR2 YFSETQ. CDR3 length: 14 residues. Trimming left V 9 bases short and J 3 bases short, with 17 bases between. The CDR3 DNA reads TGCGCCACTTCAAGGAGTTCGAGGACAGATACGCAGTATTTT. Encoded protein: CATSRSSRTDTQYF.

CDR3 sequence (DNA): TGTGCCACCAGCGGTCAGGGGGTGGATGGCTACACCTTC. It specifies CATSGQGVDGYTF. This rearrangement joins TRBV15 to TRBJ1-2; 7 bases are shared with TRBD1. Germline assignment: CDR1 LNHNV and CDR2 YYDKDF (reference sequence). The CDR3 loop spans 13 amino acids. With V trimmed by 5 bases and J by 6 bases, 6 bases remained unmatched.

The DNA of the CDR3 is TGTGCCGGTTCCGGGACTCACAATCAGCCCCAGCATTTT. This encodes CAGSGTHNQPQHF. The chain joins TRBV19 to TRBJ1-5; D is perhaps TRBD1 (5 bases). Trimming stripped 11 bases from V and 3 bases from J, with 14 bases between. CDR3 size: 13 residues. The germline V gene has CDR1 LNHDA and CDR2 SQIVND (reference sequence).

The chain joins TRBV7-2 to TRBJ1-2; weak D call: TRBD1 (6 bases). Germline V gene lookup returns CDR1 SGHTA and CDR2 FQGNSA. The V end was cut by 4 bases, the J end by 7 bases, with 16 bases between. The CDR3 is 14 residues long. CDR3 loop: CASSSYESGAGYTF. The CDR3, as DNA: TGTGCCAGCAGCTCCTACGAGTCAGGGGCTGGCTACACCTTC.

This clone was counted a single time. The rearrangement joins TRBV5-4 to TRBJ1-3, with D possibly matching TRBD1 (6 bases). The length of the CDR3 is 13 residues. The germline V gene has CDR1 SGHNT and CDR2 YYREEE (reference sequence). The V end was cut by 5 bases, the J end by 3 bases, with 9 bases between. CDR3 protein: CASSQQGGNTIYF. CDR3 nucleotides: TGTGCCAGCAGTCAACAGGGTGGAAACACCATATATTTT.

The chain has TRBV5-1 and TRBJ2-7; D is ambiguous. The CDR3 consists of 13 residues. CDR1 is SGHRS and CDR2 is YFSETQ in the germline V gene. The V end lost 5 bases, the J end lost 3 bases, and 12 bases lay between the germline ends. The CDR3 sequence: CASRFDKDYEQYF. In DNA, the CDR3 is TGCGCCAGCAGGTTTGACAAAGACTACGAGCAGTACTTC.

V is TRBV5-4 and J is TRBJ2-5, with TRBD1 as a possible D gene (5 bases). V was cut by 0 bases and J by 2 bases, with 8 bases left in between. The CDR3 sequence is 14 residues long. Germline values: CDR1 SGHNT, CDR2 YYREEE (reference sequence). The DNA for the CDR3 is TGTGCCAGCAGCTTGGGACAGAGGCAAGAGACCCAGTACTTC. This codes for CASSLGQRQETQYF. Using reference TRBV5-4 and TRBJ2-5 for the parts outside the CDR3, the full variable domain is ETGVTQSPTHLIKTRGQQVTLRCSSQSGHNTVSWYQQALGQGPQFIFQYYREEENGRGNFPPRFSGLQFPNYSSELNVNALELDDSALYLCASSLGQRQETQYFGPGTRLLVL.

This chain joins TRBV11-2 and TRBJ1-6, with 7 positions matching TRBD1. J was trimmed by 10 bases and V by 6 bases; bases with no gene match: 15. From germline, CDR1 is SGHAT and CDR2 FQNNGV. The CDR3 covers 16 residues. The CDR3 sequence is CASRPLQGSEGSPLHF. CDR3 bases: TGTGCCAGCAGACCATTACAGGGGAGTGAGGGCTCACCCCTCCACTTT.

V usage is TRBV18 and J usage is TRBJ2-5, with TRBD1 matching 7 bases. The CDR3 spans 15 residues. Unmatched junction bases numbered 6, after V lost 3 bases and J lost 2 bases. Germline V gives CDR1 KGHSH, CDR2 LQKENI. The CDR3 protein is CASSPKKGQQETQYF. DNA of the CDR3: TGTGCCAGCTCACCGAAGAAGGGACAGCAAGAGACCCAGTACTTC. The complete variable domain, with remaining parts taken from reference TRBV18 and TRBJ2-5, reads NAGVMQNPRHLVRRRGQEARLRCSPMKGHSHVYWYRQLPEEGLKFMVYLQKENIIDESGMPKERFSAEFPKEGPSILRIQQVVRGDSAAYFCASSPKKGQQETQYFGPGTRLLVL.

The chain combines TRBV3-1 (or the pseudogene TRBV3-2) with TRBJ2-3, with TRBD2 as a possible D gene (5 bases). V was trimmed by 2 bases and J by 3 bases, leaving 6 bases between them. CDR1 and CDR2 (germline): LGHDT, YNNKEL (reference sequence). This CDR3 comprises 13 residues. CDR3 sequence (DNA): TGTGCCAGCAGCCAAAGAGGGACAGATACGCAGTATTTT. As protein: CASSQRGTDTQYF.

J is TRBJ1-5 and V is TRBV6-5, with TRBD1 as a possible D gene (5 bases). The CDR3 runs to 13 residues. V was shortened by 5 bases and J by 3 bases, with 8 bases between the two germline ends. Germline V gives CDR1 MNHEY, CDR2 SVGAGI. The CDR3 nucleotides read TGTGCCAGCAGTCCACAGGTCAATCAGCCCCAGCATTTT. Amino acid sequence: CASSPQVNQPQHF.

The CDR3 bases are TGTGCCAGCAGCTTAGTCGGGACAGCCAAGGACACCATATATTTT. Its protein is CASSLVGTAKDTIYF. The chain couples TRBV7-2 to TRBJ1-3; TRBD1 matches at 7 bases. V shed 1 base and J 8 bases; nucleotides not matched to a gene: 8. Germline assignment: CDR1 SGHTA and CDR2 FQGNSA. The CDR3 has 15 amino acids. The full variable domain, completed using reference TRBV7-2 and TRBJ1-3, is GAGVSQSPSNKVTEKGKDVELRCDPISGHTALYWYRQSLGQGLEFLIYFQGNSAPDKSGLPSDRFSAERTGGSVSTLTIQRTQQEDSAVYLCASSLVGTAKDTIYFGEGSWLTVV.